The present T cell receptor (beta chain) was sequenced within a study of OX40 agonist ivuxolimab in advanced cancers. Method: immunoSEQ multiplex PCR; TCRdb's copy keeps in-frame clones and lacks some. Of about 22,000 clones in the sample, 65% to 85% were seen once. This CDR3 contains 18 residues. V shed 7 bases and J shed 0 bases, with 24 bases lying between them. Germline V lookup: CDR1 SGHAT, CDR2 FQDESV (reference sequence). This sample comprised CD4+ or CD8+ T cells sorted from blood, obtained in a trial of the OX40 agonist ivuxolimab. V and J are TRBV11-1 and TRBJ1-1, with D possibly being TRBD1 (5 bases). The sequence was collected from an adult with an advanced solid tumor such as melanoma, head and neck, liver or kidney cancer. The CDR3 region is CASTIGLRGDFMNTEAFF. The CDR3, as DNA: TGTGCCAGCACCATTGGATTAAGGGGTGATTTTATGAACACTGAAGCTTTCTTT.